This T cell receptor beta chain was found in a study of T cell responses to AZD1222 COVID-19 vaccine. J was trimmed by 5 bases and V by 8 bases; bases with no gene match: 14. The CDR3 loop spans 17 amino acids. Germline V lookup: CDR1 GTSNPN, CDR2 SVGIG (reference sequence). TCRdb keeps only in-frame clones here, not all; method: immunoSEQ multiplex PCR. Of around 120,000 clones listed, around 85% are singletons. The receptor's source is an adult in good health. The J gene is TRBJ1-6, the V gene TRBV30; 11 positions agree with TRBD1. Sequenced here: peripheral blood, sampled on day 0 of AZD1222 vaccination. Written as DNA, the CDR3 is TGTGCCCACCCCGCCGGACCGGGACAGGGGGATAATTCACCCCTCCACTTT. It translates to CAHPAGPGQGDNSPLHF.